The 4 T cell receptor beta chains reported below all come from one sample, sequenced in a study of T-cell memory formation after mild COVID-19. Each CDR3 protein is one row after TCRdb ran MiXCR on the 5' RACE reads. The data hold 450,000 to 650,000 distinct CDR3 sequences, with approximately 20% observed a single time. Material: PBMCs or a T cell subset sorted from them (not recorded which). These receptors were taken from an adult woman who had mild COVID-19 (a few samples of this study predate the infection). Cell type and time point are not known.

The V call is TRBV10-3, the J call TRBJ2-7; TRBD1 is a possible D gene (6 bases). The CDR3 is 12 amino acids. Germline V gene lookup returns CDR1 ENHRY and CDR2 SYGVKD. With 5 bases removed from V and 4 bases from J, the gap between germline ends came to 9 bases. CDR3 in amino acids: CAISSQGYEQYF. The DNA of the CDR3 is TGTGCCATCAGTTCACAGGGATACGAGCAGTACTTC.

V gene TRBV7-9 combines with J gene TRBJ2-6; D gene ambiguous. V lost 7 bases and J lost 4, with 11 bases in between. Germline loops: CDR1 SEHNR, CDR2 FQNEAQ (reference sequence). The CDR3 covers 14 residues. CDR3 bases: TGTGCCAGCACCCGGATCTCCGGGGCCAACGTCCTGACTTTC. Translating it yields CASTRISGANVLTF.

J is TRBJ1-5 and V is TRBV7-9; no clear D. The V end lost 1 base, the J end lost 6 bases, and 7 bases lay between the germline ends. The CDR3 sequence is 13 residues long. Germline V gives CDR1 SEHNR, CDR2 FQNEAQ (reference sequence). The CDR3 nucleotides are TGTGCCAGCAGCTTAGGTCTGGCTCAGCCCCAGCATTTT. It codes for CASSLGLAQPQHF.

Of note for this clonotype: One end of the junction varies from germline; a read error may be responsible. The chain joins TRBV25-1 to TRBJ2-1; the D call may be TRBD1 or TRBD2 (5 bases each). The CDR3 runs to 14 residues. Germline V gene data show CDR1 as MGHDK and CDR2 as SYGVNS. The CDR3 sequence is CASSEGSYSGPRYF. DNA for the CDR3: TGTGCCAGCAGTGAAGGATCTTATTCGGGACCGAGGTACTTC.